The rows below give T cell receptor beta chains drawn from one sample of a study of blood T cells in healthy people across ages. TCRdb redid the calling of the 5' RACE reads with MiXCR, one entry per CDR3 protein. The sample consists of about 1.5 million distinct CDR3 sequences, roughly 45% of them appearing once. Sample: blood. The receptors here all came from a woman between 18 and 30 years old in good health. Both conserved end residues are part of each CDR3. Each record gives: V gene, J gene, D gene, clone size, CDR3 protein, CDR3 DNA. A D gene is named only where the DNA matches it firmly. Clone size is stated in some rows and not others, as once, few, many or a class when expanded.

TRBV6-6	TRBJ2-1	TRBD2	few	CASSYSGGSTTMKQFF	TGTGCCAGCAGTTACTCGGGCGGGAGCACTACAATGAAGCAGTTCTTC
TRBV29-1	TRBJ2-7	TRBD1	few	CSVSPGGYEQYF	TGCAGCGTTTCCCCAGGGGGATACGAGCAGTACTTC
TRBV12-3/TRBV12-4	TRBJ1-2	NA	NA	CASSLVSSFYGYTF	TGTGCCAGCAGTTTAGTCAGTTCCTTCTATGGCTACACCTTC
TRBV28	TRBJ1-2	TRBD1	NA	CASRRQGTTNYGYTF	TGTGCCAGCAGGAGACAGGGGACTACTAACTATGGCTACACCTTC
TRBV7-9	TRBJ1-6	NA	once	CASSLFRSSDSGGSPHF	TGTGCCAGCAGCTTATTTAGGTCGAGCGACTCCGGTGGATCCCCCCACTTT
TRBV21-1	TRBJ1-3	NA	NA	CASSPRDRGETGNTIYF	TGTGCCAGCAGCCCCCGGGACAGGGGGGAAACTGGAAACACCATATATTTT
TRBV4-1	TRBJ2-7	NA	NA	CASSQVFGGSSYEQYF	TGCGCCAGCAGCCAAGTCTTCGGTGGGAGCTCCTACGAGCAGTACTTC
TRBV2	TRBJ2-7	NA	NA	CASSREVRDYEQYF	TGTGCCAGCAGCCGAGAAGTCAGAGACTACGAGCAGTACTTC
TRBV5-1	TRBJ2-3	TRBD2	NA	CASSFDKRELAGDTQYF	TGCGCCAGCAGCTTTGATAAGCGGGAGTTAGCGGGAGATACGCAGTATTTT
TRBV9	TRBJ2-3	NA	NA	CASSEPRDTQYF	TGTGCCAGCAGCGAGCCGCGGGATACGCAGTATTTT
TRBV2	TRBJ2-3	NA	NA	CASGSGTGTDTQYF	TGTGCCAGCGGATCAGGGACTGGCACAGATACGCAGTATTTT
TRBV13	TRBJ2-3	TRBD2	few	CASSLKAAGAWTDTQYF	TGTGCCAGCAGCTTAAAGGCAGCGGGGGCGTGGACAGATACGCAGTATTTT
TRBV28	TRBJ2-7	TRBD1	NA	CASSPRDRTSYEQYF	TGTGCCAGCAGCCCCCGGGACAGAACATCCTACGAGCAGTACTTC
TRBV9	TRBJ2-1	NA	few	CASSVVGGANLYNEQFF	TGTGCCAGCAGCGTAGTAGGGGGGGCGAATCTTTACAATGAGCAGTTCTTC
TRBV27	TRBJ2-1	NA	NA	CASSWGGHNEQFF	TGTGCCAGCAGTTGGGGCGGCCACAATGAGCAGTTCTTC
TRBV7-2	TRBJ1-5	NA	NA	CASSDGGTLNQPQHF	TGTGCCAGCAGCGATGGAGGGACACTCAATCAGCCCCAGCATTTT
TRBV7-9	TRBJ2-7	NA	few	CASMPEGGSSYEQYF	TGTGCCAGCATGCCCGAGGGGGGAAGCTCCTACGAGCAGTACTTC
TRBV20-1	TRBJ2-3	NA	NA	CSARGSRDSPSQYF	TGCAGTGCTAGAGGGTCGCGGGACTCCCCATCGCAGTATTTT
TRBV28	TRBJ1-6	NA	NA	CASSRHNSPLHF	TGTGCCAGCAGCCGGCATAATTCACCCCTCCACTTT
TRBV2	TRBJ2-3	NA	few	CASSVNSGTQYF	TGTGCCAGCAGTGTAAACAGCGGTACGCAGTATTTT
TRBV5-6	TRBJ1-2	NA	NA	CASSLREGQAYGYTF	TGTGCCAGCAGCTTGAGAGAAGGACAAGCCTATGGCTACACCTTC
TRBV5-6	TRBJ2-6	NA	few	CASSFGPSGANVLTF	TGTGCCAGCAGCTTCGGGCCCTCTGGGGCCAACGTCCTGACTTTC
TRBV28	TRBJ2-1	NA	few	CASSLWGGGFDEQFF	TGTGCCAGCAGTTTGTGGGGGGGGGGCTTTGATGAGCAGTTCTTC
TRBV12-3/TRBV12-4	TRBJ1-6	NA	NA	CASRGAGGNSPLHF	TGTGCCAGCAGGGGGGCGGGTGGTAATTCACCCCTCCACTTT
TRBV28	TRBJ1-4	TRBD1	once	CASRRTGENEKLFF	TGTGCCAGCAGACGGACAGGCGAGAATGAAAAACTGTTTTTT